This passage covers 10 T cell receptor beta chains from one sample sequenced in a study of T cell responses to AZD1222 COVID-19 vaccine. Libraries were prepared by immunoSEQ multiplex PCR; TCRdb keeps only in-frame clonotypes and omits some of them. The sample shows some 150,000 clones, 86% of them seen only once. The starting material was peripheral blood, obtained 28 days after the second AZD1222 dose. The receptors were sampled from an adult who received the AZD1222 COVID-19 vaccine.

The V call is TRBV12-1, the J call TRBJ1-5. TRBV12-1 is assigned pseudogene status. The CDR3 length is 13 residues. The CDR3 sequence: CASSFRRCKPQHF. CDR3 nucleotides: TGTGCCAGCAGCTTTAGACGCTGCAAGCCCCAGCATTTT.

V gene TRBV19 combines with J gene TRBJ1-1; the match to TRBD1 covers 10 bases. The CDR3 consists of 16 residues. Losses at the gene ends were 3 bases for V and 4 bases for J; bases not matched to a gene: 8. Germline V gene lookup returns CDR1 LNHDA and CDR2 SQIVND (reference sequence). CDR3 in amino acids: CASSIRQGALGTEAFF. In DNA, the CDR3 is TGTGCCAGTAGTATCCGACAGGGGGCCTTGGGCACTGAAGCTTTCTTT.

The rearrangement uses TRBV30 and TRBJ2-3, with TRBD2 matching over 8 bases. The CDR3 loop spans 14 amino acids. V shed 2 bases and J 5 bases; nucleotides not matched to a gene: 6. Germline loops: CDR1 GTSNPN, CDR2 SVGIG (reference sequence). In DNA form, the CDR3 reads TGTGCCTGGAGTCCCTCGGGGGGGCAAGATACGCAGTATTTT. Its protein product is CAWSPSGGQDTQYF.

The CDR3, as DNA: TGTGCCCGCGGTCGGGGCGGGGGGGCCGGAGAGACCCAGTACTTC. It encodes CARGRGGGAGETQYF. This rearrangement joins TRBV2 to TRBJ2-5, with 9 positions matching TRBD2. V dropped 11 bases and J dropped 4; count of bases not matched to a gene: 14. The V gene's germline CDR1 is SNHLY and CDR2 FYNNEI. The CDR3 has 15 amino acids.

This rearrangement joins TRBV3-1 (or the pseudogene TRBV3-2) to TRBJ1-2; D is perhaps TRBD1 (6 bases). The V end lost 4 bases, the J end lost 4 bases, and 16 bases lay between the germline ends. The V gene's germline CDR1 is LGHDT and CDR2 YNNKEL (reference sequence). The CDR3 extends over 15 amino acids. CDR3 loop: CASSPDQGSIYGYTF. The CDR3 DNA follows: TGTGCCAGCAGCCCCGACCAGGGGAGCATCTATGGCTACACCTTC.

V is TRBV5-4 and J is TRBJ1-4; 7 bases fit TRBD1. CDR1 and CDR2 from the germline V gene are SGHNT and YYREEE (reference sequence). With V trimmed by 0 bases and J by 0 bases, 2 bases remained unmatched. The CDR3 sequence is 16 residues long. The CDR3 region has the DNA TGTGCCAGCAGCTTGGGAACAGGGGCAACTAATGAAAAACTGTTTTTT. Amino acid sequence: CASSLGTGATNEKLFF. Based on the CDR3 plus reference TRBV5-4 and TRBJ1-4, the full variable domain is ETGVTQSPTHLIKTRGQQVTLRCSSQSGHNTVSWYQQALGQGPQFIFQYYREEENGRGNFPPRFSGLQFPNYSSELNVNALELDDSALYLCASSLGTGATNEKLFFGSGTQLSVL.

In this sample, this clone turned up once. This chain connects TRBV2 to TRBJ2-7; the match to TRBD1 covers 9 bases. With 4 bases clipped from V and 3 bases from J, the junction kept 1 base outside the gene matches. Per the germline V gene, CDR1 is SNHLY and CDR2 is FYNNEI. This CDR3 spans 13 amino acids. Here the CDR3 reads CASSATGGYEQYF. In nucleotides, the CDR3 is TGTGCCAGCAGTGCGACAGGGGGCTACGAGCAGTACTTC. The complete variable domain, with remaining parts taken from reference TRBV2 and TRBJ2-7, reads EPEVTQTPSHQVTQMGQEVILRCVPISNHLYFYWYRQILGQKVEFLVSFYNNEISEKSEIFDDQFSVERPDGSNFTLKIRSTKLEDSAMYFCASSATGGYEQYFGPGTRLTVT.

This clone appeared once. The CDR3 nucleotides are TGTGCCAGCAGCCCCGGACTGGGAATCTCTGGAAACACCATATATTTT. It is translated as CASSPGLGISGNTIYF. The chain uses TRBV7-9 and TRBJ1-3; no reliable D call. This CDR3 is built from 16 residues. Germline V gene data show CDR1 as SEHNR and CDR2 as FQNEAQ (reference sequence). With 5 bases removed from V and 0 bases from J, the gap between germline ends came to 14 bases.

V and J are TRBV15 and TRBJ1-1; D remains unclear. Trimming stripped 0 bases from V and 1 base from J, with 12 bases between. This CDR3 contains 16 residues. Per germline, CDR1 LNHNV and CDR2 YYDKDF (reference sequence). DNA of the CDR3: TGTGCCACCAGCAGAGAAAGGGTAGTCAGGAACACTGAAGCTTTCTTT. Translation: CATSRERVVRNTEAFF.

The chain links TRBV27 to TRBJ1-5, with D possibly being TRBD1 (6 bases). The CDR3 extends over 16 amino acids. V was pared by 6 bases and J by 5 bases, with 20 bases between. Germline V gene data show CDR1 as MNHEY and CDR2 as SMNVEV (reference sequence). The CDR3 DNA is TGTGCCAGCAGCCCCTTAGATGGGGGGCGAGATCAGCCCCAGCATTTT. Its translation is CASSPLDGGRDQPQHF.